This T cell receptor beta chain was identified in a study of T cells in Graves' hyperthyroidism and ophthalmopathy. Study as a whole: Blood from the periphery was taken at initial diagnosis, before any treatment. Overall study findings and caveats: Stable hyperthyroidism was separated from ophthalmopathy by a model based on 13 V-J features.

Sampled blood dates from first hyperthyroidism diagnosis, and it precedes any ophthalmopathy symptoms. About this clonotype itself: Its antigen is unknown.

The investigators amplified TCR beta CDR3 regions from RNA transcripts. The HTBI set primed first-round TCR CDR3 RT-PCR. TCRdb reprocessed the multiplex PCR reads with MiXCR, giving one entry per CDR3 protein. This table holds about 720,000 distinct CDR3 sequences, around a sixth found once. V shed 4 bases and J 5 bases; nucleotides not matched to a gene: 6. CDR1 and CDR2 (germline): WSHSY, SAAADI. CDR3 length: 16 residues. This TCR was recovered from a woman aged 50 to 60 with Graves' hyperthyroidism that later progressed to Graves' ophthalmopathy. The rearrangement links TRBV10-2 to TRBJ2-1; 12 bases line up with TRBD1. Sequences were obtained from blood. The CDR3 loop reads CASSGDRDRGHNEQFF. In DNA form, the CDR3 reads TGCGCCAGCAGTGGAGACCGGGACAGGGGGCACAATGAGCAGTTCTTC.